Listed here are 17 T cell receptor beta chains from one sample, sequenced in a study of blood T cell repertoires in COVID-19. Repertoires were generated with immunoSEQ multiplex PCR, while TCRdb's copy carries only in-frame clones and drops some. The sample yields 270,000 or so clones, roughly 86% seen once. The sample consisted of PBMCs or T cells enriched from blood (not recorded which). The receptors here all came from a woman younger than 30 who had recovered from COVID-19.

This rearrangement joins TRBV5-6 to TRBJ2-7; TRBD2 is a possible D gene (7 bases). CDR1 is SGHDT and CDR2 is YYEEEE in the germline V gene. V shed 4 bases and J shed 3 bases, with 20 bases lying between them. This CDR3 region has 16 residues. CDR3 residues: CASSPAGAGAYYEQYF. CDR3 DNA sequence: TGTGCCAGCAGCCCGGCGGGTGCGGGGGCATACTACGAGCAGTACTTC. The full variable domain, completed using reference TRBV5-6 and TRBJ2-7, is DAGVTQSPTHLIKTRGQQVTLRCSPKSGHDTVSWYQQALGQGPQFIFQYYEEEERQRGNFPDRFSGHQFPNYSSELNVNALLLGDSALYLCASSPAGAGAYYEQYFGPGTRLTVT.

This clone was counted only a few times. This chain connects TRBV5-4 to TRBJ1-2; D is perhaps TRBD1 (5 bases). The germline V gene has CDR1 SGHNT and CDR2 YYREEE (reference sequence). V dropped 4 bases and J dropped 3 bases, with 10 bases sitting between them. The CDR3 sequence is 13 residues long. This CDR3 reads CASSTDIHYGYTF. DNA of the CDR3: TGTGCCAGCAGCACGGACATCCACTATGGCTACACCTTC. Full variable domain (rest looked up from reference TRBV5-4 and TRBJ1-2): ETGVTQSPTHLIKTRGQQVTLRCSSQSGHNTVSWYQQALGQGPQFIFQYYREEENGRGNFPPRFSGLQFPNYSSELNVNALELDDSALYLCASSTDIHYGYTFGSGTRLTVV.

V and J are TRBV15 and TRBJ2-1, with 9 bases that match TRBD1. Germline lookup yields CDR1 LNHNV and CDR2 YYDKDF (reference sequence). Unmatched junction bases numbered 11, after V lost 3 bases and J lost 5 bases. This CDR3 is built from 17 residues. CDR3 nucleotide sequence: TGTGCCACCAGCAGGGGACTACCGGGACAGGGTCACAATGAGCAGTTCTTC. Translating it yields CATSRGLPGQGHNEQFF. Full variable domain (remainder filled in from reference TRBV15 and TRBJ2-1): DAMVIQNPRYQVTQFGKPVTLSCSQTLNHNVMYWYQQKSSQAPKLLFHYYDKDFNNEADTPDNFQSRRPNTSFCFLDIRSPGLGDTAMYLCATSRGLPGQGHNEQFFGPGTRLTVL.

The chain links TRBV5-8 to TRBJ1-1; 11 bases line up with TRBD1. Per the germline V gene, CDR1 is SGHTS and CDR2 is YDEGEE. V lost 4 bases, J lost 6 bases, and 14 bases stayed unmatched. The CDR3 spans 17 residues. In DNA form, the CDR3 reads TGTGCCAGCAGCGACCGGGACAGGGGGTCGTGGGGGGCTGAAGCTTTCTTT. As protein: CASSDRDRGSWGAEAFF.

The rearrangement links TRBV7-8 to TRBJ1-6, with TRBD1 identical over 9 bases. V shed 2 bases and J 6 bases; nucleotides not matched to a gene: 2. Germline V CDR1 and CDR2: SGHVS, FQNEAQ. This CDR3 is built from 15 residues. The DNA of the CDR3 is TGTGCCAGCAGCTTAACAGGGGGCGGTAATTCACCCCTCCACTTT. It codes for CASSLTGGGNSPLHF.

This clone was picked up a small number of times. The sample contains more than one DNA sequence encoding this CDR3. The chain uses TRBV5-1 and TRBJ2-7; the D gene is possibly TRBD2 (6 bases). The CDR3 runs 15 residues. Trimming took 0 bases from V and 3 from J, leaving 13 bases between them. Germline CDR1 reads SGHRS; CDR2 reads YFSETQ. The CDR3 DNA reads as TGCGCCAGCAGCTTGGATCCTGGCGGGATCTACGAGCAGTACTTC. Residues: CASSLDPGGIYEQYF.

This chain links TRBV11-3 with TRBJ2-7, with TRBD1 matching 9 bases. Trimming removed 2 bases from V and 4 bases from J; junction bases left unmatched: 6. Germline CDR1 is SGHNT and CDR2 is YENEEA. The CDR3 sequence is 15 residues long. This CDR3 is CASSLSGQGYYEQYF. CDR3 nucleotides: TGTGCCAGCAGCTTATCGGGACAGGGTTATTACGAGCAGTACTTC.

The rearrangement uses TRBV11-3 and TRBJ1-1; no clear D gene. The germline V gene has CDR1 SGHNT and CDR2 YENEEA. V dropped 4 bases and J dropped 3 bases, with 6 bases sitting between them. The CDR3 consists of 12 residues. In DNA, the CDR3 is TGTGCCAGCAGCTACACCGACACTGAAGCTTTCTTT. It yields the protein CASSYTDTEAFF.

The V and J genes are TRBV5-1 and TRBJ1-6; TRBD1 is a possible D gene (6 bases). In germline, CDR1 is SGHRS, CDR2 YFSETQ. V dropped 7 bases and J dropped 7 bases, with 15 bases sitting between them. The CDR3 consists of 14 residues. Written as DNA, the CDR3 is TGCGCCAGCGGTTCGGGGACACAGAATTCACCCCTCCACTTT. This sequence encodes CASGSGTQNSPLHF.

The chain couples TRBV9 to TRBJ2-1; 9 nucleotides agree with TRBD2. This CDR3 is built from 14 residues. After removal of 0 bases from V and 8 bases from J, the junction contained 3 bases not matched to a gene. From germline, CDR1 is SGDLS and CDR2 YYNGEE. The CDR3 protein is CASSVALAGHEQFF. The DNA of the CDR3 is TGTGCCAGCAGCGTAGCACTAGCGGGTCATGAGCAGTTCTTC. The full variable domain, rest sourced from reference TRBV9 and TRBJ2-1, is DSGVTQTPKHLITATGQRVTLRCSPRSGDLSVYWYQQSLDQGLQFLIQYYNGEERAKGNILERFSAQQFPDLHSELNLSSLELGDSALYFCASSVALAGHEQFFGPGTRLTVL.

The chain links TRBV19 to TRBJ1-1; a possible D gene is TRBD1 (5 bases). Trimming pared 3 bases from V and 6 bases from J, leaving 17 bases between. Germline V gene lookup returns CDR1 LNHDA and CDR2 SQIVND (reference sequence). The CDR3 spans 15 residues. CDR3 nucleotide sequence: TGTGCCAGTAGTATTCGAGCGCTCATAGGGGCTGAAGCTTTCTTT. As protein: CASSIRALIGAEAFF. Drawing the rest from reference TRBV19 and TRBJ1-1, the complete variable domain is DGGITQSPKYLFRKEGQNVTLSCEQNLNHDAMYWYRQDPGQGLRLIYYSQIVNDFQKGDIAEGYSVSREKKESFPLTVTSAQKNPTAFYLCASSIRALIGAEAFFGQGTRLTVV.

The chain joins TRBV19 to TRBJ1-2, with 10 bases lining up with TRBD1. The CDR3 contains 14 residues. V lost 6 bases to trimming and J lost 8 bases; unmatched junction nucleotides: 9. Germline assignment: CDR1 LNHDA and CDR2 SQIVND (reference sequence). CDR3 residues: CASSSTGGRNGYTF. The CDR3 coding sequence is TGTGCCAGTAGCTCGACAGGGGGCCGGAACGGCTACACCTTC.

This chain connects TRBV2 to TRBJ1-2, with D uncertain. Trimming took off 3 bases at V and 4 bases at J, with 15 bases between the two ends. The CDR3 sequence is 15 residues long. Germline values: CDR1 SNHLY, CDR2 FYNNEI. CDR3 in amino acids: CASSEKTRGGYGYTF. CDR3 sequence (DNA): TGTGCCAGCAGTGAGAAGACACGGGGTGGCTATGGCTACACCTTC. The variable domain in full, with the rest retrieved from reference TRBV2 and TRBJ1-2, is EPEVTQTPSHQVTQMGQEVILRCVPISNHLYFYWYRQILGQKVEFLVSFYNNEISEKSEIFDDQFSVERPDGSNFTLKIRSTKLEDSAMYFCASSEKTRGGYGYTFGSGTRLTVV.

CDR3 sequence (DNA): TGTGCCAGCAGCTTAATACTAGCCCCCTACGAGCAGTACTTC. Translating gives CASSLILAPYEQYF. The chain has TRBV7-9 and TRBJ2-7, with D tentatively TRBD2 (6 bases). Germline CDR1 and CDR2: SEHNR and FQNEAQ (reference sequence). V was shortened by 2 bases and J by 2 bases, with 10 bases between the two germline ends. The CDR3 covers 14 residues. Full variable domain (rest looked up from reference TRBV7-9 and TRBJ2-7): DTGVSQNPRHKITKRGQNVTFRCDPISEHNRLYWYRQTLGQGPEFLTYFQNEAQLEKSRLLSDRFSAERPKGSFSTLEIQRTEQGDSAMYLCASSLILAPYEQYFGPGTRLTVT.

This rearrangement joins TRBV28 to TRBJ2-3; 8 bases are shared with TRBD2. This CDR3 contains 17 residues. After removal of 0 bases from V and 2 bases from J, the junction contained 7 bases not matched to a gene. Germline assignment: CDR1 MDHEN and CDR2 SYDVKM. CDR3 sequence (DNA): TGTGCCAGCAGTTTATGGGTCACTAGCGGCTTCACAGATACGCAGTATTTT. Translation: CASSLWVTSGFTDTQYF.

The V and J genes are TRBV24-1 and TRBJ1-2; the D is unclear. This CDR3 is 12 amino acids long. Deletions cut 4 bases from V and 2 bases from J, with 4 bases between. CDR1 and CDR2 from the germline V gene are KGHDR and SFDVKD. CDR3 protein: CATSDKNYGYTF. The CDR3 region has the DNA TGTGCCACCAGTGACAAAAACTATGGCTACACCTTC.

J is TRBJ2-1 and V is TRBV11-2, with a tentative D call TRBD2 (5 bases). The CDR3 contains 15 residues. The ends were cut back, 2 bases at V and 4 bases at J, with 12 bases in the middle. Germline loops: CDR1 SGHAT, CDR2 FQNNGV. CDR3 sequence reads: CASSLRSARYNEQFF. CDR3 nucleotides: TGTGCCAGCAGCTTACGTAGCGCTAGATACAATGAGCAGTTCTTC.